Each of the 32 T cell receptor beta chains below was sequenced from the same sample in a study of glioma-infiltrating T cells. The iRepertoire nested amplicon-rescue multiplex PCR amplified TCR alpha and beta CDR3s from RNA. TCRdb analysed the multiplex PCR reads with MiXCR anew, one entry per CDR3 protein. Of 300,000 to 450,000 distinct CDR3 sequences detected, less than 50% appear once; the ten largest clones hold 12%. Specimen: glioma tissue, nonneoplastic brain tissue, or PBMCs (not recorded which). These receptors were collected from a human donor with low-grade glioma or glioblastoma, undergoing nonglioma brain surgery, or in good health (not recorded which).

V is TRBV5-1 and J is TRBJ1-1, with D unclear. Germline assignment: CDR1 SGHRS and CDR2 YFSETQ. The CDR3 is 15 residues long. The V end was cut by 1 base, the J end by 1 base, with 11 bases between. CDR3 coding DNA: TGCGCCAGCAGCTTGTTTGTTAGCCGGAACACTGAAGCTTTCTTT. Translating it yields CASSLFVSRNTEAFF.

The V and J genes are TRBV29-1 and TRBJ1-2; 10 nucleotides align to TRBD1. CDR3 length equals 14 residues. V dropped 1 base and J dropped 8; count of bases not matched to a gene: 7. Germline CDR1 is SQVTM and CDR2 is ANQGSEA. The CDR3 here is CSVEGQGAHRGYTF. In DNA, the CDR3 is TGCAGCGTTGAAGGACAGGGGGCTCACCGAGGCTACACCTTC.

The chain uses TRBV6-2 or TRBV6-3 and TRBJ2-1, with D unclear. Germline V gene lookup returns CDR1 MNHEY and CDR2 SVGEGT. This CDR3 has 13 amino acids. Trimming removed 2 bases from V and 10 bases from J, with 12 bases in between. This CDR3 is CASSYPNSYEQFF. The DNA of the CDR3 is TGTGCCAGCAGTTACCCAAACTCCTACGAGCAGTTCTTC.

Notes on this clonotype: A much larger clonotype is one base distant, so this may be a read error. V gene TRBV6-5 combines with J gene TRBJ2-7, with 8 positions matching TRBD2. This CDR3 region has 16 residues. The germline CDR1 and CDR2 sequences are MNHEY and SVGAGI. The CDR3 nucleotides are TGTGCCAGCAGTCACGATCCCGGGACTAGTTTCTACGATCAGTACTTC. Translating it yields CASSHDPGTSFYDQYF.

The rearrangement joins TRBV7-2 to TRBJ2-3; 8 bases agree with TRBD2. The CDR3 is made up of 16 amino acids. The V gene end was trimmed by 0 bases and the J gene end by 4 bases; junction bases not matched to a gene: 6. The V gene's germline CDR1 is SGHTA and CDR2 FQGNSA. CDR3 loop: CASSLAASGCPDTQYF. CDR3 DNA: TGTGCCAGCAGCTTAGCGGCTAGCGGGTGCCCAGATACGCAGTATTTT.

The table lists this clonotype with many counts. The CDR3 DNA is TGCAGTGCCCGTCAAGCGGGGAACACTGAAGCTTTCTTT. Translation gives CSARQAGNTEAFF. The chain carries TRBV20-1 and TRBJ1-1; no clear D. Germline V gene sequence: CDR1 DFQATT, CDR2 SNEGSKA (reference sequence). V was cut by 6 bases and J by 1 base, with 12 bases left in between. The CDR3 is 13 residues long.

A word on this clonotype: A single base separates this from a much larger clone, so it may be a read error. V and J are TRBV27 and TRBJ2-1, with D uncertain. Per germline, CDR1 MNHEY and CDR2 SMNVEV (reference sequence). This CDR3 region has 12 residues. The CDR3 DNA follows: TGTGCCAGCAGCTTAAGCATGAATGAGCATTTCTTC. This gives the protein CASSLSMNEHFF.

The CDR3 coding sequence is TGTGCCAGTAGTGAGACTGGGGCCAACGTCCTGACTTTC. Translated, it gives CASSETGANVLTF. J is TRBJ2-6 and V is TRBV19, with D uncertain. The V gene's germline CDR1 is LNHDA and CDR2 SQIVND (reference sequence). This CDR3 comprises 13 residues. Trimming pared 5 bases from V and 2 bases from J, leaving 4 bases between.

The rearrangement links TRBV30 to TRBJ2-1, with D possibly TRBD2 on 6 matching bases. In germline, CDR1 is GTSNPN, CDR2 SVGIG (reference sequence). This CDR3 comprises 16 residues. Trimming removed 1 base from V and 5 bases from J, with 18 bases in between. The CDR3 loop is CAWSASELDLDNEQFF. DNA for the CDR3: TGTGCCTGGAGTGCTAGCGAGCTCGACCTCGACAATGAGCAGTTCTTC.

The table lists this clonotype with many counts. The chain is built from TRBV27 and TRBJ2-7; 12 bases agree with TRBD2. The CDR3 loop spans 16 amino acids. Losses at the gene ends were 5 bases for V and 2 bases for J; bases not matched to a gene: 7. The germline gives CDR1 MNHEY, CDR2 SMNVEV (reference sequence). The chain's CDR3 is CASSNGLAGGTYEQYF. The CDR3 bases are TGTGCCAGCAGTAATGGGCTAGCGGGAGGGACCTACGAGCAGTACTTC.

This clonotype was seen ten or more times. This chain uses TRBV28 with TRBJ2-7; 8 nucleotides agree with TRBD1. The CDR3 loop spans 15 amino acids. CDR1 is MDHEN, CDR2 SYDVKM, per germline. The V gene end was trimmed by 3 bases and the J gene end by 0 bases; junction bases not matched to a gene: 4. CDR3: CASSLPTGVSYEQYF. In nucleotides, the CDR3 is TGTGCCAGCAGTTTGCCGACAGGGGTCTCCTACGAGCAGTACTTC.

A remark on this clonotype: A much larger clone differs by one base, so this may be a read error. This sequence joins TRBV27 and TRBJ1-4, with D possibly matching TRBD1 (6 bases). CDR1 is MNHEY and CDR2 is SMNVEV in the germline V gene (reference sequence). V was cut by 5 bases and J by 12 bases, with 22 bases left in between. CDR3 length: 15 amino acids. CDR3 coding DNA: TGTGCCAGCAGTGCTTCAGGGGCTATGAGCGAAGAACTGTTTTTT. Its translation: CASSASGAMSEELFF.

A note on this clonotype: A read error may be the cause here, since a much bigger clone is one base away. The V and J genes are TRBV27 and TRBJ2-2; 7 nucleotides agree with TRBD2. The length of the CDR3 is 15 residues. Germline CDR1 is MNHEY and CDR2 is SMNVEV (reference sequence). The V segment lost 8 bases and the J segment 0 bases; nucleotides outside the gene matches: 6. The CDR3 DNA reads as TGTGCCAGCCGGGGGGAGGGGACGAACACCGGGGAGCTGTTTTTT. As protein: CASRGEGTNTGELFF.

The genes are TRBV25-1 and TRBJ1-6; the D gene is possibly TRBD1 (5 bases). Germline V gene data show CDR1 as MGHDK and CDR2 as SYGVNS. This CDR3 contains 16 residues. Between the trimmed V and J ends, which lost 4 bases and 18 bases, there was a span of 28 bases. CDR3 nucleotides: TGTGCCAGCAGTGGCCCAGGGAGTTTGGGTTATTCACCCGGCCACTTT. It is translated as CASSGPGSLGYSPGHF. Together with reference TRBV25-1 and TRBJ1-6, the CDR3 gives the full variable domain: EADIYQTPRYLVIGTGKKITLECSQTMGHDKMYWYQQDPGMELHLIHYSYGVNSTEKGDLSSESTVSRIRTEHFPLTLESARPSHTSQYLCASSGPGSLGYSPGHFGNGTRLTVT.

This clonotype showed up just once. It may be a read error: a sequence one base away is much more abundant. The chain recombines TRBV20-1 with TRBJ1-1; D is undetermined. This CDR3 has 13 residues. Looked up from germline, CDR1 is DFQATT and CDR2 is SNEGSKA (reference sequence). CDR3 nucleotide sequence: TGCAGTTCTAGAGATAATCCCGACACTGAAGCTTTCTTT. Translation: CSSRDNPDTEAFF.

This clonotype has more than one count but fewer than ten. The chain is built from TRBV25-1 and TRBJ1-6; no definite D call. The V gene's germline CDR1 is MGHDK and CDR2 SYGVNS. CDR3 size: 15 residues. Trimming stripped 5 bases from V and 2 bases from J, with 10 bases between. The CDR3 protein is CASSHIGPYNSPLHF. CDR3 DNA sequence: TGTGCCAGCAGTCATATCGGGCCCTATAATTCACCCCTCCACTTT. The variable domain in full, completed from reference TRBV25-1 and TRBJ1-6, reads EADIYQTPRYLVIGTGKKITLECSQTMGHDKMYWYQQDPGMELHLIHYSYGVNSTEKGDLSSESTVSRIRTEHFPLTLESARPSHTSQYLCASSHIGPYNSPLHFGNGTRLTVT.

J is TRBJ2-5 and V is TRBV6-1; 7 bases agree with TRBD1. Unmatched junction bases numbered 14, after V lost 7 bases and J lost 9 bases. Germline CDR1 reads MNHNS; CDR2 reads SASEGT. The CDR3 sequence is 14 residues long. The CDR3 sequence: CASNNRGWQEAQYF. The DNA for the CDR3 is TGTGCCAGCAACAACAGGGGTTGGCAGGAGGCCCAGTACTTC.

The V call is TRBV20-1, the J call TRBJ2-1, with 14 bases fitting TRBD2. The V gene's germline CDR1 is DFQATT and CDR2 SNEGSKA (reference sequence). The CDR3 is 15 amino acids. V was clipped by 6 bases and J by 4 bases; unmatched bases: 5. CDR3 residues: CSAWTSGRRYNEQFF. CDR3 coding DNA: TGCAGTGCGTGGACTAGCGGGAGGCGGTACAATGAGCAGTTCTTC.

In regard to this clonotype: With a much larger clone just one base away, this may be a read error. CDR3 nucleotides: TGCAGTGCTGGGACTAGCGGGAGGATTAGCACAGATACGCAGTGTTTT. Translating gives CSAGTSGRISTDTQCF. The V gene is TRBV20-1, the J gene TRBJ2-3, with 15 bases matching TRBD2. This CDR3 is built from 16 residues. Per germline, CDR1 DFQATT and CDR2 SNEGSKA (reference sequence).

In its sample, this clonotype was seen many times. This chain's CDR3 is CASSQVDRTYEQYF. The CDR3 region has the DNA TGCGCCAGCAGCCAAGTTGACAGGACCTACGAGCAGTACTTC. The rearrangement joins TRBV4-1 to TRBJ2-7, with D maybe TRBD1 (6 bases). V lost 1 base, J lost 2 bases, and 9 bases lay in between. From germline, CDR1 is MGHRA and CDR2 YSYEKL. The CDR3 is 14 residues long.

A note on this clonotype: One end of the junction varies from germline; a read error may be responsible. This rearrangement joins TRBV15 to TRBJ2-2; 8 positions match TRBD2. CDR1 LNHNV and CDR2 YYDKDF come from the germline V gene (reference sequence). The CDR3 has 14 residues. The CDR3 DNA reads as TGTGCCACCAGCAGAGAGTCGGGGAGCGGGGGGCTGTTTTTT. This gives the protein CATSRESGSGGLFF.

Comments on this clonotype: This may be a read error: a much more frequent sequence differs by one nucleotide. The J gene is TRBJ1-1, the V gene TRBV28; D gene ambiguous. With 5 bases removed from V and 7 bases from J, the gap between germline ends came to 14 bases. This CDR3 comprises 13 residues. In germline, CDR1 is MDHEN, CDR2 SYDVKM. The CDR3 sequence: CASSPQAMVEAFF. In DNA, the CDR3 is TGTGCCAGCAGTCCTCAGGCGATGGTTGAAGCTTTCTTT.

This clonotype was seen a handful of times. Sequence at one end of the junction differs from germline and may be a read error. V usage is TRBV27 and J usage is TRBJ2-6; maybe TRBD1 (10 bases). Per the germline V gene, CDR1 is MNHEY and CDR2 is SMNVEV (reference sequence). The CDR3 contains 15 residues. The CDR3 protein is CATRQGAGGANVLAF. For the CDR3, the DNA is TGTGCCACCCGACAGGGGGCGGGAGGGGCCAACGTCCTGGCTTTC.

The count of this clonotype is one. A read error is likely, as this CDR3 ends without the conserved phenylalanine or tryptophan. The chain employs TRBV12-3 or TRBV12-4 and TRBJ2-1; 11 bases agree with TRBD2. This CDR3 is built from 15 residues. Trimming cost V 5 bases and J 10 bases; bases outside gene matches: 10. The CDR3: CASSPTLAGVEEQFL. The CDR3 DNA sequence: TGTGCCAGCAGTCCCACACTAGCGGGGGTTGAAGAGCAGTTCCTC.

As concerns this clonotype: Being one base from a much bigger clone, this may be a read error. The genes are TRBV6-2 or TRBV6-3 and TRBJ2-1; D is possibly TRBD2 (5 bases). Germline loops: CDR1 MNHEY, CDR2 SVGEGT. CDR3 length equals 10 residues. DNA of the CDR3: TGTGCCAGCGTCGGGAATGAGCAGCTCTTC. Translation: CASVGNEQLF.

Details on this clonotype: Likely a read error: the CDR3 ends without its conserved phenylalanine or tryptophan. In DNA form, the CDR3 reads TGTGCCAGCTCTCAAGAGACCCAGTACTCC. Its translation is CASSQETQYS. The chain links TRBV6-2 or TRBV6-3 to TRBJ2-5; D is undetermined. The CDR3 is made up of 10 amino acids. Trimming cost V 8 bases and J 2 bases, with 3 bases left between them. Germline loops: CDR1 MNHEY, CDR2 SVGEGT.

This clonotype appeared many times. The chain recombines TRBV14 with TRBJ2-5, with D possibly being TRBD1 or TRBD2 (5 bases each). Germline lookup yields CDR1 SGHDN and CDR2 FVKESK. V lost 2 bases to trimming and J lost 0 bases, with 19 bases between them. The CDR3 contains 18 residues. The CDR3 bases are TGTGCCAGCAGCCAATCTCGTTGGGACCGGCTGTACCAAGAGACCCAGTACTTC. Protein sequence: CASSQSRWDRLYQETQYF.

In this sample, this clonotype turned up many times. The CDR3 loop is CASSLVQGMTYEQYF. The CDR3 region has the DNA TGTGCCAGCAGCTTAGTTCAGGGGATGACCTACGAGCAGTACTTC. This chain connects TRBV7-2 to TRBJ2-7; possible D gene TRBD1, 6 bases. V lost 1 base and J 2 bases, leaving 12 bases between the germline ends. The CDR3 spans 15 residues. Looked up from germline, CDR1 is SGHTA and CDR2 is FQGNSA. Filled out from reference TRBV7-2 and TRBJ2-7, the complete variable domain reads GAGVSQSPSNKVTEKGKDVELRCDPISGHTALYWYRQSLGQGLEFLIYFQGNSAPDKSGLPSDRFSAERTGGSVSTLTIQRTQQEDSAVYLCASSLVQGMTYEQYFGPGTRLTVT.

This clonotype came up a few times. One base away lies a much larger clone, so this may be a sequencing read error. The chain recombines TRBV7-2 with TRBJ2-1; D gene unclear. The germline V gene encodes CDR1 SGHTA and CDR2 FQGNSA. V lost 5 bases, J lost 10 bases, and 15 bases lay in between. The CDR3 covers 13 residues. CDR3 sequence (DNA): TGTGCCAGCAGCCTTGGCGGCCTCGGGGAGCAGTTCTTC. It specifies CASSLGGLGEQFF.

V usage is TRBV7-8 and J usage is TRBJ2-2; 13 bases are shared with TRBD2. The trim removed 6 bases at V and 6 bases at J, leaving 4 bases unmatched. Germline assignment: CDR1 SGHVS and CDR2 FQNEAQ. The CDR3 runs to 15 residues. For the CDR3, the DNA is TGTGCCAGCAGACGGACTAGCGGGAGATCCGGGGAGCTGTTTTTT. Protein product: CASRRTSGRSGELFF.

The chain uses TRBV7-6 and TRBJ1-4; no definite D call. This CDR3 has 13 residues. Trimming took 4 bases from V and 5 from J, leaving 8 bases between them. CDR1 is SGHVS, CDR2 FNYEAQ, per germline. The CDR3 spells CASSSGLNEKLFF. The CDR3 coding sequence is TGTGCCAGCAGCTCTGGCTTAAATGAAAAACTGTTTTTT.

The genes are TRBV7-2 and TRBJ2-1; D possibly corresponds to TRBD1 (5 bases). V was pared by 2 bases and J by 3 bases, with 11 bases between. The CDR3 is made up of 15 amino acids. From germline, CDR1 is SGHTA and CDR2 FQGNSA. The CDR3 protein is CASSLNRQSYNEQFF. The CDR3 bases are TGTGCCAGCAGCTTAAACAGGCAGAGCTACAATGAGCAGTTCTTC.